This record covers a single TCR beta chain. This sample was taken from a study of response to subunit inactivated influenza vaccine. The CDR3 spans 15 residues. Trimming pared 5 bases from V and 3 bases from J, leaving 16 bases between. Germline CDR1 is SGHTA and CDR2 is FQGNSA. TCRdb passed the RT-PCR reads through MiXCR, listing each CDR3 protein once. The data show fewer than 350,000 distinct CDR3 sequences, just over 20% seen once. This receptor was identified in a man between 50 and 75 years old who received an inactivated influenza vaccine. Source: PBMCs from blood, taken about 20 months after vaccination. The V and J genes are TRBV7-2 and TRBJ1-2; D not resolved. The DNA for the CDR3 is TGTGCCAGCAGCGTAACCCGGGTCATTTACTATGGCTACACCTTC. It specifies CASSVTRVIYYGYTF.